This record covers a single T cell receptor (beta chain). Its antigen is as yet unknown. The authors ran a second PCR of about 6 to 11 cycles using a sample-barcoded 5' primer and a J-beta primer mix. Via MiXCR, TCRdb re-called the 5' RACE reads, giving one row per CDR3 protein. The sample has about a million distinct CDR3 sequences, around 49% seen once. The sample belongs to a study of blood T cells in healthy people across ages. Each sample had at least 6 million PBMCs isolated. The CDR3 length is 13 residues. Trimming left V 3 bases short and J 3 bases short, with 8 bases between. Germline V lookup: CDR1 KGHSH, CDR2 LQKENI. Study conclusions and caveats: Roughly linear declines in TCR beta diversity per million T cells occurred with age.

This receptor was taken from a man aged 30 to 39 in good health. This sequence joins TRBV18 and TRBJ1-2; D perhaps matches TRBD1 (5 bases). Sequences were obtained from blood. The CDR3 spells CASSPRDDYGYTF. CDR3 in DNA: TGTGCCAGCTCACCTCGGGACGACTATGGCTACACCTTC.